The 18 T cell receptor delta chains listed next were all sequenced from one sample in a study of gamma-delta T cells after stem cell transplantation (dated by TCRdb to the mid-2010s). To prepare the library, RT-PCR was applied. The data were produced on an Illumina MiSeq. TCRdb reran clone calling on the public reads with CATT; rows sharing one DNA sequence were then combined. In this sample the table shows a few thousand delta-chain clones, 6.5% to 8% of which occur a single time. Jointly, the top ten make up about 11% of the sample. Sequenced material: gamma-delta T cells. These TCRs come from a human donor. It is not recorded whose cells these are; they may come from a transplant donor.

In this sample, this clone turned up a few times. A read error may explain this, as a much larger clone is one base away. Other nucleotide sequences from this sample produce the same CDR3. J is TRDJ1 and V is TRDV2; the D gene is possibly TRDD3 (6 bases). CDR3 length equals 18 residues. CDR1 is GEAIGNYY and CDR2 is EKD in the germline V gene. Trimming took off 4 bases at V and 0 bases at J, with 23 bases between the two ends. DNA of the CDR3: TGTGCCTGTGATACGCTCGGGGATTCAGTCCTCTACACCGATAAACTCATCTTT. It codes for CACDTLGDSVLYTDKLIF.

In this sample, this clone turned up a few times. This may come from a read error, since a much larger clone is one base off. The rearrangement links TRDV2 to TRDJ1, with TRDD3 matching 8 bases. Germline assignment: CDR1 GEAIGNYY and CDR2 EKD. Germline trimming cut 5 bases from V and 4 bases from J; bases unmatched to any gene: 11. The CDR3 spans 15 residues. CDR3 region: CACGRLGVEGDKLIF. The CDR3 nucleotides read TGTGCCTGTGGCCGACTGGGGGTAGAGGGCGATAAACTCATCTTT.

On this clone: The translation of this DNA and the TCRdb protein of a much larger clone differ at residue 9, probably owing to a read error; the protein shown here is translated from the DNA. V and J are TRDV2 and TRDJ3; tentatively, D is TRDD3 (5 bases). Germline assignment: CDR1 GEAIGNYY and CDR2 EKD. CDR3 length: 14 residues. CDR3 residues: CAASAVWDARQMFF. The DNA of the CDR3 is TGTGCCGCCTCGGCAGTCTGGGACGCCCGACAGATGTTTTTC.

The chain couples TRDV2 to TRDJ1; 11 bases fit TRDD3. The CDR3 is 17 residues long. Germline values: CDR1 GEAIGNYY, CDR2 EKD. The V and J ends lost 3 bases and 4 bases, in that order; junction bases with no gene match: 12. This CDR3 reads CACDPVVGDTRRDKLIF. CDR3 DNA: TGTGCCTGTGACCCCGTGGTGGGGGATACGCGACGCGATAAACTCATCTTT.

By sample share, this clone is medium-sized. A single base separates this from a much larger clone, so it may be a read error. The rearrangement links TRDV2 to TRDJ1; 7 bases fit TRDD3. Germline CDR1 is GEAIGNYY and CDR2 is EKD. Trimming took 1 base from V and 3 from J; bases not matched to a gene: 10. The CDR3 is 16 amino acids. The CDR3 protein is CACDTLGAPPPDKLIF. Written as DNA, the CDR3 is TGTGCCTGTGACACTCTGGGGGCTCCCCCGCCCGATAAACTCATCTTT.

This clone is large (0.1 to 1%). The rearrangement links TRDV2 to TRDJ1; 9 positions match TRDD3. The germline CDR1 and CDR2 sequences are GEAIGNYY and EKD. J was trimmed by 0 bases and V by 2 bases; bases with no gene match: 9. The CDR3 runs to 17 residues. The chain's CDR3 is CACDILGESRYTDKLIF. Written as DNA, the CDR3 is TGTGCCTGTGACATACTGGGGGAATCCAGGTACACCGATAAACTCATCTTT.

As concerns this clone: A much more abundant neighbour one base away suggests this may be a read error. The CDR3 nucleotides are TGTGCCTGTGACGCACCGTGGGGACTGGGGGATACGAATAAACTCATCTTT. Amino acids: CACDAPWGLGDTNKLIF. V usage is TRDV2 and J usage is TRDJ1; the match to TRDD3 covers 13 bases. Germline-derived CDR1 and CDR2 are GEAIGNYY and EKD. The CDR3 spans 17 residues. With 3 bases clipped from V and 6 bases from J, the junction kept 12 bases outside the gene matches.

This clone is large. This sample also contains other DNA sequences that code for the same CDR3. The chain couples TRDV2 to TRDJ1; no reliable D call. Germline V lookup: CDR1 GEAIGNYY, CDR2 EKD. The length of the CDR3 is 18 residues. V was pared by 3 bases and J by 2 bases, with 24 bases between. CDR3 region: CACDSLRQGSPRTDKLIF. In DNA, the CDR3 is TGTGCCTGTGACTCACTACGCCAGGGGTCCCCTCGGACCGATAAACTCATCTTT.

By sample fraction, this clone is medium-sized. The CDR3 sequence: CACDTVATGGSFTDKLIF. CDR3 DNA: TGTGCCTGTGACACCGTGGCTACTGGGGGATCCTTCACCGATAAACTCATCTTT. V is TRDV2 and J is TRDJ1, with 10 positions matching TRDD3. The germline CDR1 and CDR2 sequences are GEAIGNYY and EKD. The CDR3 contains 18 residues. V lost 0 bases to trimming and J lost 1 base; unmatched junction nucleotides: 10.

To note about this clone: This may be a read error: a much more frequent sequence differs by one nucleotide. The CDR3 loop is CARDLLGAVADKLIF. The DNA of the CDR3 is TGTGCCCGTGACTTACTGGGGGCCGTTGCCGATAAACTCATCTTT. The genes are TRDV2 and TRDJ1; 8 bases match TRDD3. The germline CDR1 and CDR2 sequences are GEAIGNYY and EKD. There are 15 residues in the CDR3.

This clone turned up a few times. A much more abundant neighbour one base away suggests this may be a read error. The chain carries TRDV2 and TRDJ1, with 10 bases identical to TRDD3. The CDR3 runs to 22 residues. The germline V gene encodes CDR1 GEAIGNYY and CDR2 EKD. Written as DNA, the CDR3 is TGTGCCTGTAACACCGTGAAGCCCATCATGCTGGGGGATAGCCATAAGATCGATAAACTCATCTTT. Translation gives CACNTVKPIMLGDSHKIDKLIF.

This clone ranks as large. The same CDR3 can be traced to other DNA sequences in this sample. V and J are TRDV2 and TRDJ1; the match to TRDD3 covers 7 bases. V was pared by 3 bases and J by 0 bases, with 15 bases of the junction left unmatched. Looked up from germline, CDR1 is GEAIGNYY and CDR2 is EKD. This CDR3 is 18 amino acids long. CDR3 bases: TGTGCCTGTGACTTTCTGTCCCGTGGGGGACCCGACACCGATAAACTCATCTTT. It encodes CACDFLSRGGPDTDKLIF.

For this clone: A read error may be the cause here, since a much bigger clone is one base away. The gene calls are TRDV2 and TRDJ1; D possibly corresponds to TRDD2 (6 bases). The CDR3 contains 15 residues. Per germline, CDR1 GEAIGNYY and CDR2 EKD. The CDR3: CACDSLNPSTDNLIF. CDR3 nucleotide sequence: TGTGCCTGTGACTCTCTTAACCCTTCCACCGATAACCTCATCTTT.

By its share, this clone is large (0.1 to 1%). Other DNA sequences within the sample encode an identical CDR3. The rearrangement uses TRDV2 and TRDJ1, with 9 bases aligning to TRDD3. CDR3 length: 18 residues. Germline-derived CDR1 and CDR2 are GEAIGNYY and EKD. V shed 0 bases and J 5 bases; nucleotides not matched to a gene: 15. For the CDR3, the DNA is TGTGCCTGTGACACCGCTTCGGGGGATACACGTCTTCGAGATAAACTCATCTTT. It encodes CACDTASGDTRLRDKLIF.

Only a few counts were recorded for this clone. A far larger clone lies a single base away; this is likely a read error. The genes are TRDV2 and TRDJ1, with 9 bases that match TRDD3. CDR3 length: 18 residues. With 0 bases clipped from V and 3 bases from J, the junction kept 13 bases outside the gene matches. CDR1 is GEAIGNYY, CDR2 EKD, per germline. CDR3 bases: TGTGCCTGTGACACCGTACTGGGGGAGACCCGGGACGCCGATAAACTCATCTTT. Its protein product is CACDTVLGETRDADKLIF.

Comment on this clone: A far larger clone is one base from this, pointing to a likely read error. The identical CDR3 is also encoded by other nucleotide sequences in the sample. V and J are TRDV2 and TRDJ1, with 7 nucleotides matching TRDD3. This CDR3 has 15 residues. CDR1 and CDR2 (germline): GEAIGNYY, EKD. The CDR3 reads CACDTVGIMADKLIF. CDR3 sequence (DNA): TGTGCCTGTGACACCGTGGGGATAATGGCCGACAAACTCATCTTT.

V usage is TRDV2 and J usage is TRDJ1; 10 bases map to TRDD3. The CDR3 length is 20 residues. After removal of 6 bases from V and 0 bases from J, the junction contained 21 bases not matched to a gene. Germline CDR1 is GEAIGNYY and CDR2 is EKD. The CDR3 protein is CACHGLGALGDLLYTDKLIF. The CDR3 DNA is TGTGCCTGTCACGGTCTGGGAGCACTGGGGGATCTGTTGTACACCGATAAACTCATCTTT.

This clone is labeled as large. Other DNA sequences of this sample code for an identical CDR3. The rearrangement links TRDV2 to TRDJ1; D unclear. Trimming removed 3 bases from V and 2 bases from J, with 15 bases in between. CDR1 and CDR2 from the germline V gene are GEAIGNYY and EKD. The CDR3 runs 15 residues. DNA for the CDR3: TGTGCCTGTGACCCCCTGACGAGGCCTACCGATAAACTCATCTTT. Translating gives CACDPLTRPTDKLIF.